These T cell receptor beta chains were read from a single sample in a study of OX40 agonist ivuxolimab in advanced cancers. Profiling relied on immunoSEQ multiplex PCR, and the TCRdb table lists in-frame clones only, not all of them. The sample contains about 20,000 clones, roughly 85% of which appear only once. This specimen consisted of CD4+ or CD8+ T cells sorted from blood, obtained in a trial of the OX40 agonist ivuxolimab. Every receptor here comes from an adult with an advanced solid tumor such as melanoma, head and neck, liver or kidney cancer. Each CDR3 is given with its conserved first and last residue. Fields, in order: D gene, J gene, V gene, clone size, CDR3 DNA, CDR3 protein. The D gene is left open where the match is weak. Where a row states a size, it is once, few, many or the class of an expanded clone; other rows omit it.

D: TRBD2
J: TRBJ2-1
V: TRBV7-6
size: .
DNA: TGTGCCAGCAGCTCAGGGACTAGCGGGAATTACAATGAGCAGTTCTTC
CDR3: CASSSGTSGNYNEQFF

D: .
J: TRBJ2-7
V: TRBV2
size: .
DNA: TGTGCCAGCAGTGAATTAACCGGGGCTAGCTACGAGCAGTACTTC
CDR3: CASSELTGASYEQYF

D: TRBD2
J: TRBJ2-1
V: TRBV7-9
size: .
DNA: TGTGCCAGCAGCCACCCACTAGCGGGGGTTAACAATGAGCAGTTCTTC
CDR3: CASSHPLAGVNNEQFF

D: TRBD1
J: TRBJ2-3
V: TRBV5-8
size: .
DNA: TGTGCCAGCAGCTTGACAGGGGGCTTGACAGATACGCAGTATTTT
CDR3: CASSLTGGLTDTQYF

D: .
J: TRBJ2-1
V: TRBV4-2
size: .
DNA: TGTGCCAGCAGCCAATTAGACAGCGACAATGAGCAGTTCTTC
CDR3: CASSQLDSDNEQFF

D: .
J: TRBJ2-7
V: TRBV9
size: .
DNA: TGTGCCAGCAGCGTTGGAGGGGGGGCCTACGAGCAGTACTTC
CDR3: CASSVGGGAYEQYF

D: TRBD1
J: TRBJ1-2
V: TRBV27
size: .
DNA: TGTGCCAGCAGTCCCCCCCCGGGACAGGGTGGCTACACCTTC
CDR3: CASSPPPGQGGYTF

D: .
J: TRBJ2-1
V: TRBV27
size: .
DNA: TGTGCCAGCAGTTTATCAGGGGTCAATGAGCAGTTCTTC
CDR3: CASSLSGVNEQFF

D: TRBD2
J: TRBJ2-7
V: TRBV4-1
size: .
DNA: TGCGCCAGCAGCCCCCTAGCGGGGGGAAACTCCTACGAGCAGTACTTC
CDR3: CASSPLAGGNSYEQYF

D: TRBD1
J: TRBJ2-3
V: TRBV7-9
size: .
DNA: TGTGCCAGCAGCCCGAAGACAGGGGACCAGGAGCAGTATTTT
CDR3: CASSPKTGDQEQYF

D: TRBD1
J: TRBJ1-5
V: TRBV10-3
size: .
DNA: TGTGCCATCAGTGAGTCGATAGACAGGGCTCGTAATCAGCCCCAGCATTTT
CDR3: CAISESIDRARNQPQHF

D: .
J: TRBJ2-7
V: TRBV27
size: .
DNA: TGTGCCAGCAGCCCACCCAGGACGGAGCTCCTCTACGAGCAGTACTTC
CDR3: CASSPPRTELLYEQYF

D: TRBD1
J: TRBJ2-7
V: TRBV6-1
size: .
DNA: TGTGCCAGCAGTCCCGGACAGGGGGCTTACGAGCAGTACTTC
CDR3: CASSPGQGAYEQYF

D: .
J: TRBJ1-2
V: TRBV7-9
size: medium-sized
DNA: TGTGCCAGCAGCTCCTCGGGGTATGGCTACACCTTC
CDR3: CASSSSGYGYTF

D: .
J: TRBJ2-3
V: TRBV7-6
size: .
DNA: TGTGCCAGCAGCCCCAGCAGGGAGTCATTCTACGAGGATACGCAGTATTTT
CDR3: CASSPSRESFYEDTQYF

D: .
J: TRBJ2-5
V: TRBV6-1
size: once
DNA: TGTGCCACCGACGGACGGGGGAACCAGTACTTC
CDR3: CATDGRGNQYF